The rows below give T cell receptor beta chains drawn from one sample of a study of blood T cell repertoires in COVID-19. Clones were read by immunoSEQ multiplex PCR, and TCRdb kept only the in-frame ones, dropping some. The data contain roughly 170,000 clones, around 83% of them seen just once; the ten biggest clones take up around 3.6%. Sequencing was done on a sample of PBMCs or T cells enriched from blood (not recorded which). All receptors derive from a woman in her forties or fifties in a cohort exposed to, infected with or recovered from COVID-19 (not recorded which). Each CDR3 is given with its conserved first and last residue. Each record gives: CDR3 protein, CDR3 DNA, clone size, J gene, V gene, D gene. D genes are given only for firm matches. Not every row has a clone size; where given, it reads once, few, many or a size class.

CDR3: CASSRTSGGPRSSYEQYF; DNA: TGTGCCAGCAGCCGGACTAGCGGGGGGCCAAGGAGCTCCTACGAGCAGTACTTC; size: .; J: TRBJ2-7; V: TRBV11-2; D: TRBD2
CDR3: CASSTNRGASGANVLTF; DNA: TGTGCCAGCAGCACTAACAGGGGGGCCTCTGGGGCCAACGTCCTGACTTTC; size: .; J: TRBJ2-6; V: TRBV5-4; D: TRBD1
CDR3: CASSPRHSPYEQYF; DNA: TGTGCCAGCAGCCCCCGGCACAGCCCATACGAGCAGTACTTC; size: .; J: TRBJ2-7; V: TRBV7-9; D: .
CDR3: CASSLEGTRTQETQYF; DNA: TGTGCCAGCAGCTTAGAGGGGACACGGACTCAAGAGACCCAGTACTTC; size: .; J: TRBJ2-5; V: TRBV7-2; D: .
CDR3: CASSLVQGRETQYF; DNA: TGCGCCAGCAGCTTGGTACAGGGCCGAGAGACCCAGTACTTC; size: .; J: TRBJ2-5; V: TRBV5-1; D: .
CDR3: CAIKAGGANTGELFF; DNA: TGTGCCATCAAGGCCGGGGGGGCCAACACCGGGGAGCTGTTTTTT; size: .; J: TRBJ2-2; V: TRBV10-3; D: TRBD2
CDR3: CASYRDSMNEQYF; DNA: TGTGCCAGCTACCGGGACTCAATGAACGAGCAGTACTTC; size: .; J: TRBJ2-7; V: TRBV6-5; D: .
CDR3: CASSRGPEDAEAFF; DNA: TGTGCCAGCAGCCGAGGCCCGGAGGACGCTGAAGCTTTCTTT; size: .; J: TRBJ1-1; V: TRBV7-3; D: .
CDR3: CATSDPSSYEQYF; DNA: TGTGCCACCAGTGACCCTTCCTCCTACGAGCAGTACTTC; size: .; J: TRBJ2-7; V: TRBV24-1; D: .
CDR3: CASTRGGSGDTQYF; DNA: TGTGCCAGCACCCGGGGCGGGAGTGGAGATACGCAGTATTTT; size: .; J: TRBJ2-3; V: TRBV11-2; D: TRBD2
CDR3: CASSADRGLWNTIYF; DNA: TGTGCCAGCTCGGCGGACAGGGGTCTTTGGAACACCATATATTTT; size: few; J: TRBJ1-3; V: TRBV18; D: TRBD1
CDR3: CASSLIGVAVDTQYF; DNA: TGTGCCAGCAGTTTAATCGGAGTAGCCGTAGATACGCAGTATTTT; size: .; J: TRBJ2-3; V: TRBV27; D: .
CDR3: CASSDLRETQYF; DNA: TGTGCCAGCAGTGACCTCCGGGAGACCCAGTACTTC; size: .; J: TRBJ2-5; V: TRBV6-1; D: .
CDR3: CASSLGFRLEGGGETQYF; DNA: TGCGCCAGCAGCTTGGGGTTCAGGCTCGAGGGAGGAGGAGAGACCCAGTACTTC; size: .; J: TRBJ2-5; V: TRBV5-1; D: .
CDR3: CASRSGTGVGYTF; DNA: TGTGCCAGCAGATCCGGGACAGGGGTTGGCTACACCTTC; size: medium-sized; J: TRBJ1-2; V: TRBV5-4; D: TRBD1
CDR3: CASSPRETVGFRTDTQYF; DNA: TGTGCCAGCAGCCCCCGTGAAACGGTCGGGTTTCGGACAGATACGCAGTATTTT; size: .; J: TRBJ2-3; V: TRBV14; D: .
CDR3: CASSLGARGGDTQYF; DNA: TGTGCCAGCAGCTTGGGAGCGAGAGGGGGAGATACGCAGTATTTT; size: .; J: TRBJ2-3; V: TRBV5-4; D: .
CDR3: CASSGPLELFF; DNA: TGCGCCAGCAGCGGGCCTTTGGAGCTGTTTTTT; size: .; J: TRBJ2-2; V: TRBV5-1; D: .
CDR3: CASSPLLDTEAFF; DNA: TGTGCCAGCTCACCCCTCCTAGACACTGAAGCTTTCTTT; size: .; J: TRBJ1-1; V: TRBV18; D: .
CDR3: CASSFLAGLVSSTDTQYF; DNA: TGTGCCAGCAGCTTTCTAGCGGGATTAGTCTCTAGCACAGATACGCAGTATTTT; size: once; J: TRBJ2-3; V: TRBV7-8; D: TRBD2
CDR3: CASSYWGLAEEETQYF; DNA: TGTGCCAGCAGTTATTGGGGACTAGCGGAGGAAGAGACCCAGTACTTC; size: .; J: TRBJ2-5; V: TRBV6-2/TRBV6-3; D: TRBD2
CDR3: CASSKLRDTGQGCNQPQHF; DNA: TGTGCCAGCAGCAAACTACGAGACACTGGACAGGGCTGTAATCAGCCCCAGCATTTT; size: .; J: TRBJ1-5; V: TRBV21-1; D: .
CDR3: CASSPRGAGTGELFF; DNA: TGTGCCAGCAGTCCTCGGGGTGCGGGCACCGGGGAGCTGTTTTTT; size: .; J: TRBJ2-2; V: TRBV27; D: .
CDR3: CASSLEYNYGYTF; DNA: TGTGCCAGCAGCTTAGAATATAACTATGGCTACACCTTC; size: .; J: TRBJ1-2; V: TRBV7-9; D: .
CDR3: CATSEASGGYNEQFF; DNA: TGTGCCACCAGTGAGGCCTCCGGCGGCTACAATGAGCAGTTCTTC; size: .; J: TRBJ2-1; V: TRBV24-1; D: .
CDR3: CASSGSARQGVNTIYF; DNA: TGTGCCAGCAGCGGGTCGGCCCGGCAGGGTGTAAACACCATATATTTT; size: .; J: TRBJ1-3; V: TRBV9; D: .
CDR3: CASSMPLAGGSNEQFF; DNA: TGTGCCAGCAGTATGCCCCTAGCGGGGGGATCCAATGAGCAGTTCTTC; size: .; J: TRBJ2-1; V: TRBV3-1/TRBV3-2; D: TRBD2
CDR3: CASPTSLDNEQFF; DNA: TGTGCCAGCCCGACTTCCCTAGACAATGAGCAGTTCTTC; size: .; J: TRBJ2-1; V: TRBV27; D: .
CDR3: CASSQDRAGDVADTQYF; DNA: TGTGCCAGCAGCCAAGATCGTGCGGGAGATGTAGCAGATACGCAGTATTTT; size: once; J: TRBJ2-3; V: TRBV4-2; D: TRBD2
CDR3: CASSRDRSGEQYF; DNA: TGTGCCAGCAGCCGGGACAGGTCGGGAGAGCAGTACTTC; size: .; J: TRBJ2-7; V: TRBV11-2; D: TRBD1
CDR3: CASSRLRQGSYEQYF; DNA: TGTGCCAGCAGCCGCTTACGACAGGGCTCCTACGAGCAGTACTTC; size: .; J: TRBJ2-7; V: TRBV3-1/TRBV3-2; D: TRBD1
CDR3: CASSPPRSGGRGDTQYF; DNA: TGTGCCAGCTCACCACCGAGGAGCGGGGGCCGTGGGGATACGCAGTATTTT; size: .; J: TRBJ2-3; V: TRBV18; D: TRBD2
CDR3: CASSRMTGGTEAFF; DNA: TGTGCCAGCAGCCGGATGACAGGGGGAACTGAAGCTTTCTTT; size: .; J: TRBJ1-1; V: TRBV7-9; D: TRBD1
CDR3: CASSSILGAEQFF; DNA: TGTGCCAGCAGCTCAATCCTCGGAGCCGAGCAGTTCTTC; size: once; J: TRBJ2-1; V: TRBV7-3; D: .
CDR3: CASSPRGGPEQPQHF; DNA: TGTGCCAGTAGTCCCCGGGGAGGGCCGGAGCAGCCCCAGCATTTT; size: .; J: TRBJ1-5; V: TRBV19; D: .
CDR3: CASSWTGTGSGNTIYF; DNA: TGTGCCAGCAGCTGGACCGGGACAGGCTCTGGAAACACCATATATTTT; size: .; J: TRBJ1-3; V: TRBV7-9; D: TRBD1
CDR3: CASTVGTASGNTIYF; DNA: TGTGCCAGCACTGTTGGGACAGCCTCTGGAAACACCATATATTTT; size: .; J: TRBJ1-3; V: TRBV25-1; D: TRBD1
CDR3: CSVESPGQGAWETQYF; DNA: TGCAGCGTTGAAAGCCCGGGACAGGGGGCTTGGGAGACCCAGTACTTC; size: .; J: TRBJ2-5; V: TRBV29-1; D: TRBD1
CDR3: CASSRQGGAGYEQYF; DNA: TGTGCCAGCAGCCGTCAGGGGGGCGCGGGTTACGAGCAGTACTTC; size: .; J: TRBJ2-7; V: TRBV7-6; D: .
CDR3: CASSLGQGPYTF; DNA: TGTGCCAGCAGTTTGGGACAGGGACCCTACACCTTC; size: .; J: TRBJ1-2; V: TRBV28; D: TRBD1
CDR3: CASSQTGNSGNTIYF; DNA: TGTGCCAGCAGCCAAACAGGCAACTCTGGAAACACCATATATTTT; size: .; J: TRBJ1-3; V: TRBV4-2; D: .
CDR3: CASSHGTVYEQYF; DNA: TGTGCCAGCAGCCACGGGACAGTATACGAGCAGTACTTC; size: .; J: TRBJ2-7; V: TRBV4-2; D: TRBD1